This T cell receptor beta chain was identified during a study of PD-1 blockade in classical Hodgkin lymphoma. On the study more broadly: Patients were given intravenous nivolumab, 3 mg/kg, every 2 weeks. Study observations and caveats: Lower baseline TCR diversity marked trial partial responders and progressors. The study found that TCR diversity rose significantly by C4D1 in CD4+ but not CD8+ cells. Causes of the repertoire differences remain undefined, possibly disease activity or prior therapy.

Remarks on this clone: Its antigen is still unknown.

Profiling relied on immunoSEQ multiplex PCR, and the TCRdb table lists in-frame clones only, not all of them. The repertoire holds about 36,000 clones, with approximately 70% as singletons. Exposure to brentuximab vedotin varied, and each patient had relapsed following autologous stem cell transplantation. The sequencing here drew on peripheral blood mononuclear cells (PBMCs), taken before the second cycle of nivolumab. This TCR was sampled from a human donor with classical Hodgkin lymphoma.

The CDR3 nucleotides read TGTGCCAGCAGTGGGGCGGGCGGCGGTAATGAAAAACTGTTTTTT. Translation gives CASSGAGGGNEKLFF. The chain employs TRBV2 and TRBJ1-4; D remains unclear. There are 15 residues in the CDR3. The germline V and J ends were trimmed by 4 bases and 4 bases, with 13 bases remaining between them. The V gene's germline CDR1 is SNHLY and CDR2 FYNNEI. The entire variable domain, with the rest obtained from reference TRBV2 and TRBJ1-4, is as follows: EPEVTQTPSHQVTQMGQEVILRCVPISNHLYFYWYRQILGQKVEFLVSFYNNEISEKSEIFDDQFSVERPDGSNFTLKIRSTKLEDSAMYFCASSGAGGGNEKLFFGSGTQLSVL.